This entry lists 32 T cell receptor beta chains sequenced from one sample in a study of Ad26.COV2.S vaccination and SARS-CoV-2 variants (TCRdb year 2021). The library relied on the immunoSEQ multiplex PCR assay. TCRdb's version of the immuneACCESS table is confined to in-frame rearrangements and falls short of the full clone set. An unresolved V gene accounts for under half of the shortfall where checked; the remainder is of unknown origin. Here the sample has 290,000 or so clones; around 87% occur a single time. The ten largest account for around 3% of the sample. The meaning of the sample's treatment or condition label: around 19 received Ad26.COV2.S at low or high dose, single or two shots; 5 received placebo; per-sample allocation not given. For vaccine and placebo recipients, repertoires were sequenced using samples collected on day 63 after the first injection. This specimen was peripheral blood, taken in a trial of Ad26.COV2.S vaccine versus placebo. These receptors were obtained from a person between 18 and 60 years old who received the Ad26.COV2.S COVID-19 vaccine or a placebo.

The V call is TRBV7-9, the J call TRBJ1-4, with a weak D call TRBD1 (6 bases). The V gene's germline CDR1 is SEHNR and CDR2 FQNEAQ (reference sequence). CDR3 size: 15 residues. V was cut by 1 base and J by 6 bases, with 12 bases left in between. The CDR3 sequence: CASSLDRGAHEKLFF. DNA of the CDR3: TGTGCCAGCAGCTTAGATCGGGGGGCCCATGAAAAACTGTTTTTT.

This rearrangement joins TRBV5-1 to TRBJ2-1; 14 positions agree with TRBD2. Germline assignment: CDR1 SGHRS and CDR2 YFSETQ. J gave up 15 bases and V 4 bases, and 9 bases lay outside the gene matches. CDR3 length: 14 amino acids. The CDR3 protein is CASSPGTSGSRGFF. CDR3 DNA sequence: TGCGCCAGCAGCCCCGGGACTAGCGGGAGTCGGGGGTTCTTC.

The V gene is TRBV7-2, the J gene TRBJ2-7; no clear D. This CDR3 spans 16 amino acids. With 0 bases removed from V and 2 bases from J, the gap between germline ends came to 14 bases. The germline V gene has CDR1 SGHTA and CDR2 FQGNSA. The DNA for the CDR3 is TGTGCCAGCAGCTTAGCGATCACTTCGACTCCCTACGAGCAGTACTTC. As protein: CASSLAITSTPYEQYF.

V usage is TRBV9 and J usage is TRBJ2-3; no definite D call. The CDR3 consists of 15 residues. Germline CDR1 SGDLS, CDR2 YYNGEE. The V end was cut by 4 bases, the J end by 3 bases, with 15 bases between. CDR3 nucleotide sequence: TGTGCCAGCAGCCCGAGTCAGACATCAACAGATACGCAGTATTTT. Translation: CASSPSQTSTDTQYF. The variable domain in full, completed from reference TRBV9 and TRBJ2-3, reads DSGVTQTPKHLITATGQRVTLRCSPRSGDLSVYWYQQSLDQGLQFLIQYYNGEERAKGNILERFSAQQFPDLHSELNLSSLELGDSALYFCASSPSQTSTDTQYFGPGTRLTVL.

This chain uses TRBV5-4 with TRBJ2-7; a possible D gene is TRBD1 (5 bases). The CDR3 has 14 amino acids. Trimming took 0 bases from V and 2 from J, leaving 9 bases between them. In germline, CDR1 is SGHNT, CDR2 YYREEE (reference sequence). The CDR3 loop is CASSLVPGPYEQYF. The DNA for the CDR3 is TGTGCCAGCAGCTTGGTTCCAGGGCCCTACGAGCAGTACTTC.

The chain links TRBV28 to TRBJ1-2; 7 nucleotides agree with TRBD1. The CDR3 is 13 amino acids. Germline loops: CDR1 MDHEN, CDR2 SYDVKM. V was pared by 5 bases and J by 4 bases, with 4 bases of the junction left unmatched. The CDR3 region is CASSGDSVYGYTF. Here the CDR3 DNA reads TGTGCCAGCAGTGGGGACAGCGTCTATGGCTACACCTTC.

This sequence joins TRBV5-4 and TRBJ1-2; possibly TRBD1 for D (5 bases). The V end was cut by 6 bases, the J end by 0 bases, with 21 bases between. CDR1 and CDR2 from the germline V gene are SGHNT and YYREEE (reference sequence). The CDR3 is 17 amino acids. The CDR3 protein is CASTSGGGSPTNYGYTF. CDR3 nucleotides: TGTGCCAGCACCTCTGGGGGGGGATCACCAACTAACTATGGCTACACCTTC.

The V and J genes are TRBV2 and TRBJ1-5; no definite D call. V was clipped by 2 bases and J by 3 bases, with 5 bases between them. CDR1 is SNHLY, CDR2 FYNNEI, per germline. The CDR3 runs to 13 residues. The CDR3 is CASSESPNQPQHF. The CDR3 DNA is TGTGCCAGCAGTGAAAGTCCCAATCAGCCCCAGCATTTT.

This clone was seen repeatedly, ten times or more. V usage is TRBV28 and J usage is TRBJ1-1, with TRBD1 as a possible D gene (5 bases). The CDR3 sequence is 14 residues long. V lost 4 bases, J lost 0 bases, and 9 bases lay in between. CDR1 and CDR2 (germline): MDHEN, SYDVKM. CDR3 nucleotide sequence: TGTGCCAGCAGTTCCCCAGGGATGAACACTGAAGCTTTCTTT. Protein: CASSSPGMNTEAFF.

CDR3: CASSGREGLHEQFF. The CDR3 DNA sequence: TGTGCCAGCAGTGGGCGGGAGGGCCTCCATGAGCAGTTCTTC. The rearrangement uses TRBV7-9 and TRBJ2-1; 9 bases are a match to TRBD2. The CDR3 is 14 amino acids. The V gene end was trimmed by 6 bases and the J gene end by 8 bases; junction bases not matched to a gene: 8. The germline CDR1 and CDR2 sequences are SEHNR and FQNEAQ (reference sequence).

The V call is TRBV19, the J call TRBJ1-1, with unresolved D. CDR1 LNHDA and CDR2 SQIVND come from the germline V gene (reference sequence). There are 13 residues in the CDR3. Trimming left V 7 bases short and J 6 bases short, with 15 bases between. CDR3 sequence: CASNPGVGAEAFF. CDR3 DNA sequence: TGTGCCAGTAACCCCGGGGTGGGCGCTGAAGCTTTCTTT.

The V and J genes are TRBV5-1 and TRBJ1-2, with 8 bases lining up with TRBD1. This CDR3 contains 15 residues. Germline loops: CDR1 SGHRS, CDR2 YFSETQ. With 0 bases clipped from V and 4 bases from J, the junction kept 5 bases outside the gene matches. The CDR3: CASSLGDRPFYGYTF. The CDR3 coding sequence is TGCGCCAGCAGCTTGGGGGACAGGCCGTTCTATGGCTACACCTTC.

The rearrangement uses TRBV29-1 and TRBJ2-4, with 8 positions matching TRBD2. This CDR3 region has 12 residues. Trimming cost V 5 bases and J 9 bases; bases outside gene matches: 6. The germline V gene has CDR1 SQVTM and CDR2 ANQGSEA. CDR3 nucleotide sequence: TGCAGCGTTACTAGCGGCCCAGGCATTCAGTACTTC. Amino acids: CSVTSGPGIQYF.

V is TRBV5-1 and J is TRBJ2-6, with D hard to call. The CDR3 spans 14 residues. From germline, CDR1 is SGHRS and CDR2 YFSETQ. V lost 0 bases, J lost 4 bases, and 5 bases lay in between. The CDR3 nucleotides read TGCGCCAGCAGCTTGGTACCGGGGGCCAACGTCCTGACTTTC. Amino acid sequence: CASSLVPGANVLTF. Based on the CDR3 plus reference TRBV5-1 and TRBJ2-6, the full variable domain is KAGVTQTPRYLIKTRGQQVTLSCSPISGHRSVSWYQQTPGQGLQFLFEYFSETQRNKGNFPGRFSGRQFSNSRSEMNVSTLELGDSALYLCASSLVPGANVLTFGAGSRLTVL.

This sequence joins TRBV30 and TRBJ2-7; perhaps TRBD2 as D (6 bases). Per the germline V gene, CDR1 is GTSNPN and CDR2 is SVGIG (reference sequence). This CDR3 has 13 residues. The V end was cut by 0 bases, the J end by 3 bases, with 9 bases between. In DNA, the CDR3 is TGTGCCTGGAGTGTAGCCGGGGGCTACGAGCAGTACTTC. It codes for CAWSVAGGYEQYF.

As concerns this clone: This sample includes further DNA sequences coding for the same CDR3. This chain links TRBV6-5 with TRBJ1-1, with 7 bases matching TRBD1. In germline, CDR1 is MNHEY, CDR2 SVGAGI. The V and J ends lost 6 bases and 1 base, in that order; junction bases with no gene match: 2. This CDR3 is 13 amino acids long. CDR3: CASRRQGNTEAFF. As DNA, the CDR3 is TGTGCCAGCAGAAGACAGGGGAACACTGAAGCTTTCTTT.

Here the CDR3 reads CASIPPSGSYEQYF. The DNA for the CDR3 is TGTGCCAGCATCCCTCCGAGCGGGAGTTACGAGCAGTACTTC. The chain employs TRBV28 and TRBJ2-7, with TRBD2 matching 8 bases. The CDR3 covers 14 residues. The V and J ends lost 7 bases and 4 bases, in that order; junction bases with no gene match: 9. Germline CDR1 reads MDHEN; CDR2 reads SYDVKM. The complete variable domain, with remaining parts taken from reference TRBV28 and TRBJ2-7, reads DVKVTQSSRYLVKRTGEKVFLECVQDMDHENMFWYRQDPGLGLRLIYFSYDVKMKEKGDIPEGYSVSREKKERFSLILESASTNQTSMYLCASIPPSGSYEQYFGPGTRLTVT.

The CDR3 protein is CASSLLDYEQYF. Here the CDR3 DNA reads TGCGCCAGCAGCTTGCTTGACTACGAGCAGTACTTC. The chain combines TRBV5-1 with TRBJ2-7; D is unresolved. The CDR3 length is 12 residues. Trimming left V 1 base short and J 3 bases short, with 5 bases between. From germline, CDR1 is SGHRS and CDR2 YFSETQ.

Comment on this clone: A much larger clone sits a single nucleotide away, making a read error possible. The genes are TRBV5-4 and TRBJ1-1, with 7 nucleotides matching TRBD1. Trimming at V came to 4 bases and at J to 5 bases, leaving 2 bases not matched to a gene. In germline, CDR1 is SGHNT, CDR2 YYREEE (reference sequence). The CDR3 has 12 residues. The CDR3 DNA reads TGTGCCAGCAGCCAACAGGGGACTGAAGCTTTCTTT. Its protein product is CASSQQGTEAFF.

V usage is TRBV7-3 and J usage is TRBJ2-1; tentatively, D is TRBD1 (5 bases). CDR3 size: 12 residues. CDR1 SGHTA and CDR2 FQGTGA come from the germline V gene. The ends were cut back, 1 base at V and 10 bases at J, with 8 bases in the middle. The CDR3 region is CASSLNNREQFF. The DNA of the CDR3 is TGTGCCAGCAGCTTAAATAACAGGGAGCAGTTCTTC.

The chain joins TRBV19 to TRBJ1-2, with D possibly matching TRBD1 (5 bases). V was shortened by 4 bases and J by 3 bases, with 18 bases between the two germline ends. The CDR3 has 16 amino acids. CDR1 is LNHDA, CDR2 SQIVND, per germline (reference sequence). The CDR3 is CASSKTRQGYHYGYTF. The CDR3 nucleotides are TGTGCCAGTAGTAAGACTCGGCAGGGCTACCACTATGGCTACACCTTC.

The V call is TRBV9, the J call TRBJ2-3; D gene unclear. The V end lost 10 bases, the J end lost 0 bases, and 18 bases lay between the germline ends. Germline V lookup: CDR1 SGDLS, CDR2 YYNGEE. The CDR3 is made up of 15 amino acids. CDR3 in amino acids: CAGSSLAASTDTQYF. The CDR3, as DNA: TGTGCCGGTTCAAGCCTGGCAGCGAGCACAGATACGCAGTATTTT.

This clone was seen more than once but under ten times. The CDR3 DNA reads as TGTGCCAGCAGTTACTGGCGGACCAGCAATCAGCCCCAGCATTTT. This sequence encodes CASSYWRTSNQPQHF. The chain combines TRBV6-2 or TRBV6-3 with TRBJ1-5; D unclear. Trimming stripped 1 base from V and 1 base from J, with 8 bases between. CDR1 is MNHEY and CDR2 is SVGEGT in the germline V gene. The CDR3 extends over 15 amino acids.

This clone was seen more than once but under ten times. The chain carries TRBV30 and TRBJ1-2, with D uncertain. V gave up 4 bases and J gave up 8 bases, with 11 bases separating them. The germline V gene has CDR1 GTSNPN and CDR2 SVGIG (reference sequence). The length of the CDR3 is 11 residues. In nucleotides, the CDR3 is TGTGCCTGGAATACGGGGATGGGCTACACCTTC. This translates into CAWNTGMGYTF.

The CDR3 coding sequence is TGTGCCAGCAGTTTAGACTATGGCTACACCTTC. Translated: CASSLDYGYTF. V is TRBV12-3 or TRBV12-4 and J is TRBJ1-2; no clear D gene. Trimming shortened V by 1 base and J by 3 bases, and 0 bases separated the two germline ends. This CDR3 is 11 amino acids long.

This clone was found a few times. The chain combines TRBV7-8 with TRBJ1-5, with TRBD1 identical over 9 bases. The CDR3 spans 16 residues. J gave up 2 bases and V 3 bases, and 5 bases lay outside the gene matches. Per the germline V gene, CDR1 is SGHVS and CDR2 is FQNEAQ. The CDR3 is CASSFGRQGGNQPQHF. Written as DNA, the CDR3 is TGTGCCAGCAGCTTCGGACGACAGGGGGGCAATCAGCCCCAGCATTTT.

The chain carries TRBV13 and TRBJ1-5; maybe TRBD1 (5 bases). The CDR3 sequence is 15 residues long. Germline V gives CDR1 PRHDT, CDR2 FYEKMQ (reference sequence). V was trimmed by 5 bases and J by 4 bases, leaving 15 bases between them. The CDR3 bases are TGTGCCAGCAGCCTCAGGGTACAAGGAAATCAGCCCCAGCATTTT. Amino acids: CASSLRVQGNQPQHF.

This sequence joins TRBV12-3 or TRBV12-4 and TRBJ1-2; possible D gene TRBD1, 6 bases. Trimming pared 3 bases from V and 4 bases from J, leaving 9 bases between. This CDR3 contains 13 residues. CDR3 amino acids: CASSFVQGYGYTF. In DNA form, the CDR3 reads TGTGCCAGCAGTTTTGTACAGGGCTATGGCTACACCTTC.

The chain has TRBV11-2 and TRBJ2-7; D is undetermined. The germline V and J ends were trimmed by 3 bases and 7 bases, with 19 bases remaining between them. Germline V gene data show CDR1 as SGHAT and CDR2 as FQNNGV. There are 15 residues in the CDR3. This CDR3 reads CASSFFGTTVGEQYF. The CDR3 bases are TGTGCCAGCAGCTTTTTCGGCACAACGGTAGGAGAGCAGTACTTC. The whole variable domain, remainder taken from reference TRBV11-2 and TRBJ2-7, is EAGVAQSPRYKIIEKRQSVAFWCNPISGHATLYWYQQILGQGPKLLIQFQNNGVVDDSQLPKDRFSAERLKGVDSTLKIQPAKLEDSAVYLCASSFFGTTVGEQYFGPGTRLTVT.

The rearrangement links TRBV27 to TRBJ1-5; D possibly corresponds to TRBD1 (5 bases). V dropped 2 bases and J dropped 11 bases, with 13 bases sitting between them. This CDR3 comprises 13 residues. The germline CDR1 and CDR2 sequences are MNHEY and SMNVEV (reference sequence). CDR3 in amino acids: CASSLTGRQAQHF. The CDR3 bases are TGTGCCAGCAGTTTAACGGGGCGGCAGGCCCAGCATTTT.

This chain connects TRBV14 to TRBJ1-5; unclear D gene. The CDR3 contains 12 residues. The germline V gene has CDR1 SGHDN and CDR2 FVKESK. The V gene lost 0 bases and the J gene lost 9 bases, with 6 bases spanning the gap. CDR3 residues: CASSQDAGPQHF. DNA of the CDR3: TGTGCCAGCAGCCAAGATGCGGGGCCCCAGCATTTT.

In DNA, the CDR3 is TGTGCCAGCAGCTCCACAGGGGGTTGGAACACTGAAGCTTTCTTT. Amino acids: CASSSTGGWNTEAFF. The rearrangement joins TRBV7-9 to TRBJ1-1; 8 nucleotides match TRBD1. The germline CDR1 and CDR2 sequences are SEHNR and FQNEAQ (reference sequence). V dropped 4 bases and J dropped 1; count of bases not matched to a gene: 5. The CDR3 loop spans 15 amino acids.